This T cell receptor (beta chain) was captured by sequencing in a study of memory CD4+ T cells and cytomegalovirus serostatus. Sequencing used immunoSEQ multiplex PCR; TCRdb keeps in-frame clones, though not all of them. The table lists about 75,000 clones, roughly 78% of them singletons. Trimming removed 5 bases at V and 5 bases at J, with 10 bases between. Per the germline V gene, CDR1 is SGHRS and CDR2 is YFSETQ. There are 13 residues in the CDR3. Study-wide findings and caveats: CD4+ memory repertoires contained about 40% of the roughly 160 reported CMV TCRbeta sequences.

Single viable CD3+CD4+CD8-CD45RO+ cells were sorted as the memory CD4+ T cells. Comments on this clone: Its target is not known.

The chain recombines TRBV5-1 with TRBJ2-2, with a weak D call TRBD1 (5 bases). The sequenced sample was memory CD4+ T cells from blood. The clonotype comes from an adult in good health and CMV-seropositive. Written as DNA, the CDR3 is TGCGCCAGCAGTTATTCAGGGACCGGGGAGCTGTTTTTT. Translating it yields CASSYSGTGELFF.